The 32 T cell receptor beta chains given below trace back to one sample, sequenced in a study of cytomegalovirus exposure and HLA in healthy donors. Libraries were prepared by immunoSEQ multiplex PCR; TCRdb keeps only in-frame clonotypes and omits some of them. The sample consists of 300,000 to 400,000 clones, more than 80% of them appearing once. Material: PBMCs. These receptors were taken from a young woman in good health and CMV-seronegative.

The chain links TRBV28 to TRBJ2-1; 15 bases fit TRBD2. V was pared by 6 bases and J by 12 bases, with 9 bases of the junction left unmatched. The CDR3 length is 15 residues. Germline lookup yields CDR1 MDHEN and CDR2 SYDVKM. CDR3 loop: CASSRKGLAGGGQFF. DNA of the CDR3: TGTGCCAGCAGCCGAAAAGGACTAGCGGGAGGGGGGCAGTTCTTC.

The gene calls are TRBV28 and TRBJ2-2; tentative D call: TRBD2 (6 bases). The CDR3 length is 14 residues. Germline loops: CDR1 MDHEN, CDR2 SYDVKM. Trimming removed 3 bases from V and 6 bases from J, with 11 bases in between. CDR3 in amino acids: CASSFGGAAGELFF. CDR3 in DNA: TGTGCCAGCAGTTTCGGGGGTGCGGCCGGGGAGCTGTTTTTT. Based on the CDR3 plus reference TRBV28 and TRBJ2-2, the full variable domain is DVKVTQSSRYLVKRTGEKVFLECVQDMDHENMFWYRQDPGLGLRLIYFSYDVKMKEKGDIPEGYSVSREKKERFSLILESASTNQTSMYLCASSFGGAAGELFFGEGSRLTVL.

The chain employs TRBV9 and TRBJ1-1; possible D gene TRBD1, 5 bases. The CDR3 loop spans 13 amino acids. Trimming took 0 bases from V and 6 from J, leaving 9 bases between them. Germline loops: CDR1 SGDLS, CDR2 YYNGEE. Written as DNA, the CDR3 is TGTGCCAGCAGCGTAGACCAGGGCGCTGAAGCTTTCTTT. This codes for CASSVDQGAEAFF. Based on the CDR3 plus reference TRBV9 and TRBJ1-1, the full variable domain is DSGVTQTPKHLITATGQRVTLRCSPRSGDLSVYWYQQSLDQGLQFLIQYYNGEERAKGNILERFSAQQFPDLHSELNLSSLELGDSALYFCASSVDQGAEAFFGQGTRLTVV.

The chain recombines TRBV5-1 with TRBJ1-1; possible D gene TRBD1, 6 bases. The CDR3 length is 14 residues. V lost 4 bases and J lost 5, with 15 bases in between. Per the germline V gene, CDR1 is SGHRS and CDR2 is YFSETQ. CDR3 loop: CASSNEGVDTEAFF. In nucleotides, the CDR3 is TGCGCCAGCAGCAATGAGGGGGTTGATACTGAAGCTTTCTTT.

The CDR3 spells CASSLLGQGIVNSPLHF. CDR3 DNA: TGTGCCAGCAGTCTACTAGGACAGGGCATAGTTAATTCACCCCTCCACTTT. V usage is TRBV27 and J usage is TRBJ1-6, with 8 nucleotides matching TRBD1. Trimming took 5 bases from V and 6 from J; bases not matched to a gene: 12. The length of the CDR3 is 17 residues. Germline-derived CDR1 and CDR2 are MNHEY and SMNVEV (reference sequence).

This chain links TRBV28 with TRBJ1-1; D ambiguous. Trimming removed 4 bases at V and 4 bases at J, with 16 bases between. The CDR3 loop spans 15 amino acids. Germline-derived CDR1 and CDR2 are MDHEN and SYDVKM. The CDR3 reads CASSSLVGRVTEAFF. DNA of the CDR3: TGTGCCAGCAGTTCTCTAGTTGGGAGGGTCACTGAAGCTTTCTTT.

The gene calls are TRBV5-1 and TRBJ2-7; TRBD1 matches 11 bases. The CDR3 has 16 residues. Germline lookup yields CDR1 SGHRS and CDR2 YFSETQ. V lost 1 base, J lost 6 bases, and 9 bases stayed unmatched. The CDR3 here is CASSLKSGTGGSEQYF. CDR3 in DNA: TGCGCCAGCAGCTTGAAGTCTGGGACAGGGGGTTCCGAGCAGTACTTC.

CDR3 in amino acids: CASSFQRGNQPQHF. CDR3 DNA: TGTGCCAGCAGCTTTCAGAGGGGCAATCAGCCCCAGCATTTT. This sequence joins TRBV5-6 and TRBJ1-5; no clear D. Trimming left V 2 bases short and J 2 bases short, with 8 bases between. CDR3 length: 14 amino acids. Per germline, CDR1 SGHDT and CDR2 YYEEEE.

The V gene is TRBV18, the J gene TRBJ2-7, with D uncertain. Trimming took off 6 bases at V and 0 bases at J, with 12 bases between the two ends. CDR1 and CDR2 from the germline V gene are KGHSH and LQKENI. CDR3 size: 14 residues. CDR3 loop: CASSQETNSYEQYF. The DNA of the CDR3 is TGTGCCAGCTCGCAAGAGACAAACTCCTACGAGCAGTACTTC.

The rearrangement uses TRBV29-1 and TRBJ2-3, with 16 positions matching TRBD2. The length of the CDR3 is 18 residues. Germline V lookup: CDR1 SQVTM, CDR2 ANQGSEA. V gave up 4 bases and J gave up 3 bases; unmatched junction bases: 10. The CDR3 DNA reads as TGCAGCGTTGTATATCCGGGACTAGCGGGGGGGATAACAGATACGCAGTATTTT. Encoded protein: CSVVYPGLAGGITDTQYF.

The table lists this clone with a few counts. The chain employs TRBV5-1 and TRBJ1-2; 8 positions match TRBD1. Germline V lookup: CDR1 SGHRS, CDR2 YFSETQ. Trimming took 3 bases from V and 4 from J; bases not matched to a gene: 5. CDR3 size: 14 residues. CDR3 in DNA: TGCGCCAGCAGCTCTCAGGGGGCGCGCTATGGCTACACCTTC. Protein: CASSSQGARYGYTF. The entire variable domain, with the rest obtained from reference TRBV5-1 and TRBJ1-2, is as follows: KAGVTQTPRYLIKTRGQQVTLSCSPISGHRSVSWYQQTPGQGLQFLFEYFSETQRNKGNFPGRFSGRQFSNSRSEMNVSTLELGDSALYLCASSSQGARYGYTFGSGTRLTVV.

The chain employs TRBV7-9 and TRBJ1-4; 7 bases agree with TRBD1. Unmatched junction bases numbered 3, after V lost 1 base and J lost 13 bases. Germline CDR1 and CDR2: SEHNR and FQNEAQ (reference sequence). This CDR3 spans 12 amino acids. The CDR3 coding sequence is TGTGCCAGCAGCTTAGGACAGGGTCGACTGTTTTTT. It yields the protein CASSLGQGRLFF.

The genes are TRBV5-1 and TRBJ2-6, with D possibly matching TRBD1 (5 bases). The length of the CDR3 is 17 residues. CDR1 is SGHRS and CDR2 is YFSETQ in the germline V gene. V shed 1 base and J shed 1 base, with 12 bases lying between them. This CDR3 reads CASSLNFQGSGANVLTF. The CDR3 bases are TGCGCCAGCAGCTTGAATTTCCAGGGATCTGGGGCCAACGTCCTGACTTTC.

The genes are TRBV15 and TRBJ1-1; tentative D call: TRBD1 (6 bases). The CDR3 is made up of 11 amino acids. Germline V CDR1 and CDR2: LNHNV, YYDKDF (reference sequence). Trimming cost V 6 bases and J 4 bases, with 6 bases left between them. As DNA, the CDR3 is TGTGCCACCAGGGGGGCCACTGAAGCTTTCTTT. As protein: CATRGATEAFF.

This clone was found a few times. The CDR3 loop is CASKDWEYNEQFF. The CDR3 region has the DNA TGTGCCAGCAAGGACTGGGAATACAATGAGCAGTTCTTC. The chain has TRBV2 and TRBJ2-1; D perhaps matches TRBD2 (5 bases). This CDR3 is built from 13 residues. The V end was cut by 7 bases, the J end by 4 bases, with 11 bases between. Germline CDR1 reads SNHLY; CDR2 reads FYNNEI.

V is TRBV27 and J is TRBJ2-1, with D possibly matching TRBD1 (6 bases). V was trimmed by 1 base and J by 5 bases, leaving 9 bases between them. This CDR3 is built from 14 residues. CDR1 and CDR2 from the germline V gene are MNHEY and SMNVEV (reference sequence). The CDR3 nucleotides are TGTGCCAGCAGTTTATTCTGGACAGACAATGAGCAGTTCTTC. Its protein product is CASSLFWTDNEQFF.

This chain connects TRBV14 to TRBJ2-1, with TRBD2 matching 10 bases. Germline-derived CDR1 and CDR2 are SGHDN and FVKESK. This CDR3 has 16 amino acids. The V segment lost 1 base and the J segment 6 bases; nucleotides outside the gene matches: 6. The CDR3 here is CASSQGRLAGANEQFF. The CDR3 bases are TGTGCCAGCAGCCAAGGTCGGCTAGCGGGAGCCAATGAGCAGTTCTTC.

The J gene is TRBJ2-7, the V gene TRBV6-6, with TRBD2 identical over 7 bases. Per germline, CDR1 MNHNY and CDR2 SVGAGI (reference sequence). J lost 4 bases, V lost 5 bases, and 5 bases had no gene match. The CDR3 covers 13 residues. The CDR3 DNA reads TGTGCCAGCAGTGGCGGGAGAACGTACGAGCAGTACTTC. Translating gives CASSGGRTYEQYF.

V gene TRBV9 combines with J gene TRBJ2-1; tentatively, D is TRBD2 (6 bases). Trimming stripped 0 bases from V and 9 bases from J, with 10 bases between. The CDR3 sequence is 13 residues long. The germline gives CDR1 SGDLS, CDR2 YYNGEE. For the CDR3, the DNA is TGTGCCAGCAGCGTAGCCCGGGGGAGTGAGCAGTTCTTC. This codes for CASSVARGSEQFF.

The genes are TRBV19 and TRBJ2-7, with TRBD2 matching over 9 bases. J gave up 0 bases and V 3 bases, and 9 bases lay outside the gene matches. The CDR3 is made up of 17 amino acids. Germline V gives CDR1 LNHDA, CDR2 SQIVND (reference sequence). The CDR3 nucleotides are TGTGCCAGTAGTATGAGATCCGGGACTAGCCGCTCCTACGAGCAGTACTTC. It is translated as CASSMRSGTSRSYEQYF. Together with reference TRBV19 and TRBJ2-7, the CDR3 gives the full variable domain: DGGITQSPKYLFRKEGQNVTLSCEQNLNHDAMYWYRQDPGQGLRLIYYSQIVNDFQKGDIAEGYSVSREKKESFPLTVTSAQKNPTAFYLCASSMRSGTSRSYEQYFGPGTRLTVT.

This chain uses TRBV4-1 with TRBJ2-1; D may be TRBD2 (6 bases). V lost 6 bases, J lost 7 bases, and 10 bases lay in between. The CDR3 has 12 residues. Germline CDR1 MGHRA, CDR2 YSYEKL. CDR3: CASRGLQNEQFF. The DNA of the CDR3 is TGCGCCAGCAGGGGACTCCAGAATGAGCAGTTCTTC.

This clone is a singleton in its sample. The V gene is TRBV6-1, the J gene TRBJ1-2; D may be TRBD1 (6 bases). V was cut by 4 bases and J by 2 bases, with 17 bases left in between. The CDR3 has 16 amino acids. Per germline, CDR1 MNHNS and CDR2 SASEGT. CDR3 in DNA: TGTGCCAGCAGTGTCTTTCCCGGGACACCCAACTATGGCTACACCTTC. It is translated as CASSVFPGTPNYGYTF.

V gene TRBV29-1 combines with J gene TRBJ2-3; 10 bases align to TRBD1. The CDR3 length is 13 residues. Germline CDR1 reads SQVTM; CDR2 reads ANQGSEA. The ends lost 7 bases at V and 5 bases at J; junction bases unmatched: 6. The CDR3 bases are TGCAGCGGTGCCGGACAGGGGGAAGATACGCAGTATTTT. This encodes CSGAGQGEDTQYF.

The V and J genes are TRBV5-4 and TRBJ1-3; weak D call: TRBD1 (6 bases). Deletions cut 2 bases from V and 5 bases from J, with 14 bases between. The CDR3 length is 15 residues. Germline V gives CDR1 SGHNT, CDR2 YYREEE (reference sequence). The chain's CDR3 is CASSFGPGERNTIYF. The CDR3, as DNA: TGTGCCAGCAGCTTTGGACCAGGGGAGCGAAACACCATATATTTT.

V usage is TRBV7-2 and J usage is TRBJ2-5, with 9 bases that match TRBD2. V shed 4 bases and J 5 bases; nucleotides not matched to a gene: 14. This CDR3 has 17 amino acids. Germline CDR1 SGHTA, CDR2 FQGNSA. This chain's CDR3 is CASSSWGEREVRETQYF. As DNA, the CDR3 is TGTGCCAGCAGCTCTTGGGGGGAGCGGGAGGTTAGGGAGACCCAGTACTTC.

CDR3 in DNA: TGCGCCAGCAGCCACGGGGGTTCGAGCTCCTACAATGAGCAGTTCTTC. Translation gives CASSHGGSSSYNEQFF. The J gene is TRBJ2-1, the V gene TRBV5-1; D is perhaps TRBD2 (6 bases). This CDR3 is built from 16 residues. Germline CDR1 is SGHRS and CDR2 is YFSETQ. Trimming removed 4 bases at V and 0 bases at J, with 14 bases between.

V is TRBV28 and J is TRBJ2-7, with D maybe TRBD2 (7 bases). The CDR3 is 14 amino acids. From germline, CDR1 is MDHEN and CDR2 SYDVKM. V was cut by 8 bases and J by 6 bases, with 20 bases left in between. CDR3 DNA sequence: TGTGCCAGCGTTCCACGGGGGGCCGGGGTCGAGCAGTACTTC. This sequence encodes CASVPRGAGVEQYF.

This clone is a singleton in its sample. V is TRBV6-5 and J is TRBJ1-2; TRBD1 aligns across 8 bases. Losses at the gene ends were 5 bases for V and 2 bases for J; bases not matched to a gene: 1. CDR1 and CDR2 from the germline V gene are MNHEY and SVGAGI. The CDR3 extends over 13 amino acids. This chain's CDR3 is CASSRTGNYGYTF. The CDR3 DNA is TGTGCCAGCAGTCGGACAGGGAACTATGGCTACACCTTC.

The chain couples TRBV9 to TRBJ2-3, with D unresolved. V lost 3 bases, J lost 4 bases, and 9 bases lay in between. The germline CDR1 and CDR2 sequences are SGDLS and YYNGEE. The CDR3 spans 13 residues. CDR3 amino acids: CASSDAAADTQYF. The CDR3 DNA follows: TGTGCCAGCAGCGATGCGGCGGCAGATACGCAGTATTTT.

This clone was detected a few times. V gene TRBV30 combines with J gene TRBJ1-2; D not certain. The CDR3 totals 12 residues. With 0 bases removed from V and 6 bases from J, the gap between germline ends came to 8 bases. Germline CDR1 reads GTSNPN; CDR2 reads SVGIG (reference sequence). The DNA for the CDR3 is TGTGCCTGGAGTGTACGGGGAGATGGCTACACCTTC. Encoded protein: CAWSVRGDGYTF.

The chain employs TRBV28 and TRBJ1-3, with 7 positions matching TRBD1. Germline V CDR1 and CDR2: MDHEN, SYDVKM. With V trimmed by 1 base and J by 4 bases, 10 bases remained unmatched. This CDR3 is 17 amino acids long. DNA for the CDR3: TGTGCCAGCAGTTTATACCCGATCCGGGACAGAGGAAACACCATATATTTT. Protein: CASSLYPIRDRGNTIYF.

The V and J genes are TRBV5-6 and TRBJ2-6; D is possibly TRBD1 (6 bases). The germline CDR1 and CDR2 sequences are SGHDT and YYEEEE. The CDR3 runs to 18 residues. Trimming removed 0 bases at V and 0 bases at J, with 13 bases between. CDR3 in DNA: TGTGCCAGCAGCTTGGAACAGGGAGTCCTCTCTGGGGCCAACGTCCTGACTTTC. Its translation: CASSLEQGVLSGANVLTF.